This section outlines one TCR beta chain sequence together with its context. Its target is unknown. Amplification used 60 Vbeta primers and 13 Jbeta primers. TCRdb's table, derived via immunoSEQ multiplex PCR, lists solely in-frame clones and lacks some. The sample consists of under 120,000 clones, about 59% of them appearing once. The data originate from a study of cytomegalovirus exposure and HLA in healthy donors. Study outcomes and limitations: The study reported that TCR beta sequences accurately predicted HLA-A and HLA-B alleles in most subjects. Later on, an analysis tied 15,000 to 20,000 TCR beta sequences to HLA alleles at 0.05 false discovery rate.

V lost 5 bases and J 4 bases, leaving 9 bases between the germline ends. The CDR3 totals 12 residues. Germline V gene lookup returns CDR1 MNHNS and CDR2 SASEGT. The chain combines TRBV6-1 with TRBJ2-7; unclear D gene. Sequenced input: PBMCs. The clonotype was recovered from a man aged 30 to 39 in good health and CMV-seropositive. The CDR3, as DNA: TGTGCCAGCAGTCCCCCGGTGTACGAGCAGTACTTC. Translating gives CASSPPVYEQYF.